This TCR beta chain stems from a study of T cell responses to AZD1222 COVID-19 vaccine. CDR3 size: 12 residues. The ends were cut back, 3 bases at V and 9 bases at J, with 9 bases in the middle. Germline V lookup: CDR1 GTSNPN, CDR2 SVGIG (reference sequence). Note on this clone: Its antigen remains unknown.

Produced via immunoSEQ multiplex PCR; TCRdb's table is partial and in-frame only. The data hold 110,000 or so clones, with approximately 85% observed a single time. Study-wide points: Regions left unmutated in variants are reportedly the target of nearly half of spike-specific TCRs. A rise in Spike-specific TCR breadth and depth followed two AZD1222 doses. Spike was spanned by vaccine-associated CD4 TCRs, with dominance at 160-218 and 743-854.

The sequencing used peripheral blood, collected on day 0 of AZD1222 vaccination. The clonotype originates from an adult in good health. This chain connects TRBV30 to TRBJ1-6; no firm D call. The DNA of the CDR3 is TGTGCCTGGAGCAATGTCGGTTCACCCCTCCACTTT. Translating it yields CAWSNVGSPLHF.